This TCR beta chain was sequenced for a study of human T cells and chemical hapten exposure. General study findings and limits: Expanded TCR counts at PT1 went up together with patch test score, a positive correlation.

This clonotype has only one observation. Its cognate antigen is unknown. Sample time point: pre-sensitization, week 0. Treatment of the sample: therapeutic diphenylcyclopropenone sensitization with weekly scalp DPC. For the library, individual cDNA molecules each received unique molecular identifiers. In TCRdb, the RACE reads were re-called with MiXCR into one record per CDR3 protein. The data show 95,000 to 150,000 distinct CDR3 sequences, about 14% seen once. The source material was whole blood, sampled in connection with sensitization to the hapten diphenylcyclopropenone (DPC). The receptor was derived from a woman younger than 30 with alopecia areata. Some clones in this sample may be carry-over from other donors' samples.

This CDR3 reads CASRREIADTDTQYF. CDR3 coding DNA: TGTGCCAGCAGAAGGGAGATAGCCGACACAGATACGCAGTATTTT. The chain uses TRBV28 and TRBJ2-3, with D perhaps TRBD2 (5 bases). Germline assignment: CDR1 MDHEN and CDR2 SYDVKM. CDR3 size: 15 residues. The V and J ends lost 6 bases and 2 bases respectively, with 15 bases between them.